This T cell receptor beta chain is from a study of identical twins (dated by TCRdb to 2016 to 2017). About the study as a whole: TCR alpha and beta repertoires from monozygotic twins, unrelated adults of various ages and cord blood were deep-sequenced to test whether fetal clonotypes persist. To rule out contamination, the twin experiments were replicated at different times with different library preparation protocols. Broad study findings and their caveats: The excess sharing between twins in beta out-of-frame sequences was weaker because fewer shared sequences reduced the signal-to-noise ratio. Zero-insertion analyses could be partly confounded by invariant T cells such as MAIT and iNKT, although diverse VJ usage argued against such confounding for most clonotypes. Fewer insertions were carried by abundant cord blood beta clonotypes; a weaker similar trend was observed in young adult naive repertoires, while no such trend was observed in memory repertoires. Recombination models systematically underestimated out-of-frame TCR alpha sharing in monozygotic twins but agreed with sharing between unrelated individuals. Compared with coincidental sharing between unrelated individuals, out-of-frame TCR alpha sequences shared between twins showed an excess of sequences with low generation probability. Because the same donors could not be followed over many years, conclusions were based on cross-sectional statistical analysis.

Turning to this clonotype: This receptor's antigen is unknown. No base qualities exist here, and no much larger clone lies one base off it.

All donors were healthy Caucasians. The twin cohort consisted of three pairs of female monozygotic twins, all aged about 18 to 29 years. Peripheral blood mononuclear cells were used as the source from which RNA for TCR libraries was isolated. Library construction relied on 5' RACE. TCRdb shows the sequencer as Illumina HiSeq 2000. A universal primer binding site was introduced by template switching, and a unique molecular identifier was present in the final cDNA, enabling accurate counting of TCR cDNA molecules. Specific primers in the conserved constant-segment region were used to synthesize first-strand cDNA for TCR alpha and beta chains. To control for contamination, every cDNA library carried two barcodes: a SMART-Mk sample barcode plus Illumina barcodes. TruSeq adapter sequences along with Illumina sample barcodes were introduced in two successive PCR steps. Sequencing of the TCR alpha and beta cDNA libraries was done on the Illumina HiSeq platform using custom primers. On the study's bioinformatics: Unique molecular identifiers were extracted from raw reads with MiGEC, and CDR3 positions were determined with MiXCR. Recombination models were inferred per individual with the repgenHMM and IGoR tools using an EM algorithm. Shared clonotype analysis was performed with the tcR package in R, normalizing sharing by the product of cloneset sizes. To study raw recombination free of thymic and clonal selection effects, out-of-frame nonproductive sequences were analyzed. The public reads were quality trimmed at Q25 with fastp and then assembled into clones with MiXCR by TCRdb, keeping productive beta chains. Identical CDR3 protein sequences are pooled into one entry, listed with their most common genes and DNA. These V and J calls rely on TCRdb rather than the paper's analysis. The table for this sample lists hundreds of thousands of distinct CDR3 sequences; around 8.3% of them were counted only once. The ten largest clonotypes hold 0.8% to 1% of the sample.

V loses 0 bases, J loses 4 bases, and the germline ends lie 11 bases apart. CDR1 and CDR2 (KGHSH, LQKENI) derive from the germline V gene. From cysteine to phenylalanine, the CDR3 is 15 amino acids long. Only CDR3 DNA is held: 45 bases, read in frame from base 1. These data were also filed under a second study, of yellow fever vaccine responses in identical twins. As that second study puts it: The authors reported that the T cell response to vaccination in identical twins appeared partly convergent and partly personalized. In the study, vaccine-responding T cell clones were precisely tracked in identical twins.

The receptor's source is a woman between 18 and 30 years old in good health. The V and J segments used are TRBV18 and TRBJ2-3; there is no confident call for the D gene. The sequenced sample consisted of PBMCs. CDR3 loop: CASSPPSPPADTQYF. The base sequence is TGTGCCAGCTCACCACCGTCACCGCCAGCAGATACGCAGTATTTT.